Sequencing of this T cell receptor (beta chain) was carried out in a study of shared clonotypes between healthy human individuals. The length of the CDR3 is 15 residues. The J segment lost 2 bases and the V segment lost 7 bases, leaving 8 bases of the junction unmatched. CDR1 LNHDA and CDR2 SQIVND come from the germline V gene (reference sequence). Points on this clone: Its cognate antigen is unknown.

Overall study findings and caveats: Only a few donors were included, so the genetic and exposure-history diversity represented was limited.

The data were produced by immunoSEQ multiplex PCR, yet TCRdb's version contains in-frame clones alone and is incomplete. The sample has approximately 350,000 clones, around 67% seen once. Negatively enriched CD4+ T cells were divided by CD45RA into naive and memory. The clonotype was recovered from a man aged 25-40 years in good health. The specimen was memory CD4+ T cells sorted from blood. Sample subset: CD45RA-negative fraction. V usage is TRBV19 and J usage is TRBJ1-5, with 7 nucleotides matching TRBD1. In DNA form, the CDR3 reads TGTGCCAGTAATCAGAACAGGGGACGCAATCAGCCCCAGCATTTT. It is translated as CASNQNRGRNQPQHF. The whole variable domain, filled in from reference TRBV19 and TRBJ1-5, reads DGGITQSPKYLFRKEGQNVTLSCEQNLNHDAMYWYRQDPGQGLRLIYYSQIVNDFQKGDIAEGYSVSREKKESFPLTVTSAQKNPTAFYLCASNQNRGRNQPQHFGDGTRLSIL.